This T cell receptor beta chain was observed in a study of blood T cell repertoires in COVID-19. Study details: The study drew acute and convalescent COVID-19 samples from the United States, Italy and Spain. Nucleic acid was either cDNA or gDNA, and it came from T cells, B-cell-depleted T cells, or PBMCs.

Clones were sequenced by immunoSEQ multiplex PCR, and TCRdb holds only the in-frame ones, with some missing. The data hold 72,000 or so clones, with 85% to 90% observed a single time. Specimen: peripheral blood. This sequence originates from a man aged 55 to 69 with acute or convalescent COVID-19.

DNA of the CDR3: TGTGCCAGCAGCCTCAGGGTCACTGAAGCTTTCTTT. Translation gives CASSLRVTEAFF. The rearrangement uses TRBV11-2 and TRBJ1-1; D may be TRBD1 (5 bases). This CDR3 is built from 12 residues. Trimming took off 5 bases at V and 4 bases at J, with 8 bases between the two ends. Germline assignment: CDR1 SGHAT and CDR2 FQNNGV. The full variable domain, completed using reference TRBV11-2 and TRBJ1-1, is EAGVAQSPRYKIIEKRQSVAFWCNPISGHATLYWYQQILGQGPKLLIQFQNNGVVDDSQLPKDRFSAERLKGVDSTLKIQPAKLEDSAVYLCASSLRVTEAFFGQGTRLTVV.